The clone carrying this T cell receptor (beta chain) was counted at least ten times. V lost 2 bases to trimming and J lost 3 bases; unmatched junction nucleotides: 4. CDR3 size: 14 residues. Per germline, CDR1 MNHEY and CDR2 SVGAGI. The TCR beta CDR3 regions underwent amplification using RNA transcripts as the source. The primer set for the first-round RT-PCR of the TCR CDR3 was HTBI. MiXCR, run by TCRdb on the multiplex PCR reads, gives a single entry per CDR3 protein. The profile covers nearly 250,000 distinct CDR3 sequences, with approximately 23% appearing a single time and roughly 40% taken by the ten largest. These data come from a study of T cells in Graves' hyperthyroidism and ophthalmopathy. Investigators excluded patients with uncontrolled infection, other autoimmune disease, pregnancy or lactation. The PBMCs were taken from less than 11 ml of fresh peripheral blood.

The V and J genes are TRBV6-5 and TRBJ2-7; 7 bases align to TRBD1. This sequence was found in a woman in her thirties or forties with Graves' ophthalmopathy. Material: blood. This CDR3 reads CASSYGAGGYEQYF. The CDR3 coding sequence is TGTGCCAGCAGTTACGGGGCAGGGGGCTACGAGCAGTACTTC.